Presented here are 4 T cell receptor beta chains from one specimen sequenced in a study of T cells in women clearing cervical HPV infection. This table comes from immunoSEQ multiplex PCR, and its TCRdb copy is limited to in-frame clones, with some not included. The sample's table shows under 50,000 clones. Sequencing used blood buffy coat. The receptor source for this set is a woman aged 18 to 75 with a cervical HPV16 infection that either progressed to CIN3+ or cleared (not recorded which).

Here the CDR3 reads CASSELAGGHTGELFF. CDR3 bases read: TGTGCCAGCAGTGAGTTAGCGGGAGGCCACACCGGGGAG. The chain uses TRBV2 and TRBJ2-2; 10 bases fit TRBD2. The sequence runs out 3 residues before the end of the CDR3; the remainder is reconstructed from the germline J gene. CDR3 length equals 16 residues. Trimming removed 3 bases from V and 3 bases from J; junction bases left unmatched: 4. Germline V gene lookup returns CDR1 SNHLY and CDR2 FYNNEI.

On this clone itself: The read falls 3 residues short of the CDR3 end, and the missing part is taken from the germline J gene. The chain uses TRBV19 and TRBJ1-4, with D tentatively TRBD1 (5 bases). CDR1 and CDR2 (germline): LNHDA, SQIVND (reference sequence). The CDR3 loop spans 14 amino acids. Trimming shortened V by 1 base and J by 5 bases, and 8 bases separated the two germline ends. CDR3 loop: CASSIGGSNEKLFF. The CDR3 DNA, read in part, is TGTGCCAGTAGTATAGGGGGCTCAAATGAAAAA.

About this clone itself: Read sequence stops 3 residues before the CDR3 end, and the germline J gene provides the missing end. The chain employs TRBV20-1 and TRBJ1-4; 8 positions agree with TRBD1. The CDR3 loop spans 13 amino acids. The ends lost 6 bases at V and 5 bases at J; junction bases unmatched: 5. The germline V gene encodes CDR1 DFQATT and CDR2 SNEGSKA (reference sequence). The sequenced CDR3 bases are TGCAGTGCGGGTCGGACAGGGAATGAAAAA. Protein product: CSAGRTGNEK. The whole CDR3 reads CSAGRTGNEKLFF.

On this clone itself: The read comes to an end 3 residues before the CDR3 does, leaving the germline J gene to fill in the end. V usage is TRBV7-2 and J usage is TRBJ1-5; D uncertain. Germline CDR1 SGHTA, CDR2 FQGNSA. CDR3 size: 15 residues. CDR3 bases read: TGTGCCAGCAGCTTAGCATCCGGTTTCGGGGATCCC. It codes for CASSLASGFGDP. The whole CDR3 reads CASSLASGFGDPQHF.